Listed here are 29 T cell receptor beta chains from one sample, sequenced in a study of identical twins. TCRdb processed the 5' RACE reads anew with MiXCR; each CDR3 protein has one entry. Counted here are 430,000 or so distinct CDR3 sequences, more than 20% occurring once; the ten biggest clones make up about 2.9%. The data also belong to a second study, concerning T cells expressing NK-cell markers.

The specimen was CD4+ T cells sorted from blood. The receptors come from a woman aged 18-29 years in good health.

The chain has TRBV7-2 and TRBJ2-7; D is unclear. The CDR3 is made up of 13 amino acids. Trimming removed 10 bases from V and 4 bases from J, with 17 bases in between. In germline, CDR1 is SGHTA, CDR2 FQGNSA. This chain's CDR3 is CATTGRIGYEQYF. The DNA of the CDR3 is TGTGCCACAACTGGTAGGATAGGATACGAGCAGTACTTC. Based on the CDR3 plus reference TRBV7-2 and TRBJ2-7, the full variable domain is GAGVSQSPSNKVTEKGKDVELRCDPISGHTALYWYRQSLGQGLEFLIYFQGNSAPDKSGLPSDRFSAERTGGSVSTLTIQRTQQEDSAVYLCATTGRIGYEQYFGPGTRLTVT.

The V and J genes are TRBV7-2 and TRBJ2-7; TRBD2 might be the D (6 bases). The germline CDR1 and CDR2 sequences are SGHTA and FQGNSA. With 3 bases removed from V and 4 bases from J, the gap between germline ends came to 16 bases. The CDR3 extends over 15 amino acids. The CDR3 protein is CASSFGGTGSYEQYF. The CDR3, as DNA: TGTGCCAGCAGCTTTGGAGGGACTGGGTCTTACGAGCAGTACTTC. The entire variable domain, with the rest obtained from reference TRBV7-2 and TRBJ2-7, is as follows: GAGVSQSPSNKVTEKGKDVELRCDPISGHTALYWYRQSLGQGLEFLIYFQGNSAPDKSGLPSDRFSAERTGGSVSTLTIQRTQQEDSAVYLCASSFGGTGSYEQYFGPGTRLTVT.

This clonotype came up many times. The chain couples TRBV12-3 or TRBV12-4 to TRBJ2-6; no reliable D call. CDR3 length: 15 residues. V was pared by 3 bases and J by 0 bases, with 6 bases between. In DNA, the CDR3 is TGTGCCAGCAGTTTGTATCTCTCTGGGGCCAACGTCCTGACTTTC. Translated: CASSLYLSGANVLTF.

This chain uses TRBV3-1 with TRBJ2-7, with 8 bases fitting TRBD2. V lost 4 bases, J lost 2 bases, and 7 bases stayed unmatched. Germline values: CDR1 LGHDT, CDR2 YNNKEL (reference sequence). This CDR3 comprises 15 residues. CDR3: CASSLGLGPTYEQYF. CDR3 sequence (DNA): TGTGCCAGCAGCCTGGGACTAGGACCAACCTACGAGCAGTACTTC.

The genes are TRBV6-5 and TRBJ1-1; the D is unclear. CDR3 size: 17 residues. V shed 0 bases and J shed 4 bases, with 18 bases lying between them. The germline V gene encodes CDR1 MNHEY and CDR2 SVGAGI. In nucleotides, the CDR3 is TGTGCCAGCAGTTACTCGATTCCGGGTACATTTGGCACTGAAGCTTTCTTT. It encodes CASSYSIPGTFGTEAFF.

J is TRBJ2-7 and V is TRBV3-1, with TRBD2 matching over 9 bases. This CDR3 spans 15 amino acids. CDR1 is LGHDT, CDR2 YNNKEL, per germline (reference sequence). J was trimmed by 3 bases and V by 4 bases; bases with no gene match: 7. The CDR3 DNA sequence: TGTGCCAGCAGCCGGACTAGCGACACTATCTACGAGCAGTACTTC. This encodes CASSRTSDTIYEQYF.

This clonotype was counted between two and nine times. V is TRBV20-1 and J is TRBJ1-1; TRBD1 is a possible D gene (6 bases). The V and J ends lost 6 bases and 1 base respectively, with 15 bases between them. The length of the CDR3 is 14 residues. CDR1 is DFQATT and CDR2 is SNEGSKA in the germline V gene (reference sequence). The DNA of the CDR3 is TGCAGTGCACATCCGGTGACAGGGAACACTGAAGCTTTCTTT. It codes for CSAHPVTGNTEAFF.

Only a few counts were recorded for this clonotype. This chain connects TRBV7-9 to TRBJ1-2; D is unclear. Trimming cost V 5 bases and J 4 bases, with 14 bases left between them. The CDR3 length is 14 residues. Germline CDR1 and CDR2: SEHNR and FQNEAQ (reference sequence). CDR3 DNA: TGTGCCAGCAGCCCCGGTGACGGACGCTATGGCTACACCTTC. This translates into CASSPGDGRYGYTF.

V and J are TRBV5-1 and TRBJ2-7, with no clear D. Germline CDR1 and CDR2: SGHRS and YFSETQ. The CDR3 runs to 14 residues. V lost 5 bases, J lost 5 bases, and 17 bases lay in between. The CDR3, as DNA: TGCGCCAGCAGTTACCTCACGGCTATGGACGAGCAGTACTTC. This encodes CASSYLTAMDEQYF.

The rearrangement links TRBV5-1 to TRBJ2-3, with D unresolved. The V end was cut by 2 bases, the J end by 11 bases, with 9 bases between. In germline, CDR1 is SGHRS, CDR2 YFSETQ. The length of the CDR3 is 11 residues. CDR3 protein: CASSFNVVQYF. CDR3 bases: TGCGCCAGCAGCTTTAATGTAGTGCAGTATTTT.

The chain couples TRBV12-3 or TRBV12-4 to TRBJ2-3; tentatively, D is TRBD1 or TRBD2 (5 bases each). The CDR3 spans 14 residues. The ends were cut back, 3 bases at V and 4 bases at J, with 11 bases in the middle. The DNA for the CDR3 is TGTGCCAGCAGTTTGCAGGGTAGCGCAGATACGCAGTATTTT. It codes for CASSLQGSADTQYF.

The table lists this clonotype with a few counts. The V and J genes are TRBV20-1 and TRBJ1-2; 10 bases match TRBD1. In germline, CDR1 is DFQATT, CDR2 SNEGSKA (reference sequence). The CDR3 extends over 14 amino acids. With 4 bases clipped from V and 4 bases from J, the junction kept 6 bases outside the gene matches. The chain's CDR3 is CSAKPTGGGYGYTF. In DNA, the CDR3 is TGCAGTGCTAAGCCGACAGGGGGCGGCTATGGCTACACCTTC.

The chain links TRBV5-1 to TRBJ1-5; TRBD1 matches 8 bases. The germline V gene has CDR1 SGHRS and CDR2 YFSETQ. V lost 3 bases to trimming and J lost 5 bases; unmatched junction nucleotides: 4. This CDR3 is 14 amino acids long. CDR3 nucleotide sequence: TGCGCCAGCAGCTCCGGACAGGGCGATCAGCCCCAGCATTTT. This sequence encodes CASSSGQGDQPQHF.

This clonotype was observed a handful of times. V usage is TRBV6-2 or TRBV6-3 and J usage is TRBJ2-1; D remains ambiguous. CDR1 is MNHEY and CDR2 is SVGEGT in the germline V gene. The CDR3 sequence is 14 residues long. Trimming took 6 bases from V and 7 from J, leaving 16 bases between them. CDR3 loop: CASSIKLFRNEQFF. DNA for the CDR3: TGTGCCAGCAGCATAAAGCTATTTCGGAATGAGCAGTTCTTC.

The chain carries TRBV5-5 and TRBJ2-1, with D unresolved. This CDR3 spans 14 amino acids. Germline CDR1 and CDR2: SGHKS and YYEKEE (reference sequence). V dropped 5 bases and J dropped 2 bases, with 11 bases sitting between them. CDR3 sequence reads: CASRVAEAYNEQFF. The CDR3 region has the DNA TGTGCCAGCAGGGTCGCAGAGGCCTACAATGAGCAGTTCTTC.

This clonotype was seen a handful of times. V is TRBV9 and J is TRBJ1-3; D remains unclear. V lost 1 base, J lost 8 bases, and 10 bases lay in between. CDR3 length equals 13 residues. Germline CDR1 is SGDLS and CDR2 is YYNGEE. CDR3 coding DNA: TGTGCCAGCAGCGTAAGGCCGCGGGACACCATATATTTT. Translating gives CASSVRPRDTIYF.

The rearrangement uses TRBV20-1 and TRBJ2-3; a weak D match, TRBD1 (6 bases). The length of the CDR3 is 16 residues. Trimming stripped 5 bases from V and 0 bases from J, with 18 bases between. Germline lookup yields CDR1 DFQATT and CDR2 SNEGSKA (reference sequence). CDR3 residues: CSASGTGTPSTDTQYF. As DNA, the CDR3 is TGCAGTGCTTCTGGAACGGGGACACCTAGCACAGATACGCAGTATTTT.

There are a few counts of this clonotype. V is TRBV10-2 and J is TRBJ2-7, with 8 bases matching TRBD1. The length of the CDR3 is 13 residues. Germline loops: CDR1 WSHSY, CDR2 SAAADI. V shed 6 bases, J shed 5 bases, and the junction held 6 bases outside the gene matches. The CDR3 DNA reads TGCGCCAGCAGGACGACAGGGGCCAACGAGCAGTACTTC. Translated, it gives CASRTTGANEQYF.

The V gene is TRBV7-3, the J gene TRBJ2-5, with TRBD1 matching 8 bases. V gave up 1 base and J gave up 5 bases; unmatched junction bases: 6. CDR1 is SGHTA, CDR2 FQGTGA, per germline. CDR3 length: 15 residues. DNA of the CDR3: TGTGCCAGCAGCTTAATGGCAGGGGGCTACGAGACCCAGTACTTC. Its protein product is CASSLMAGGYETQYF.

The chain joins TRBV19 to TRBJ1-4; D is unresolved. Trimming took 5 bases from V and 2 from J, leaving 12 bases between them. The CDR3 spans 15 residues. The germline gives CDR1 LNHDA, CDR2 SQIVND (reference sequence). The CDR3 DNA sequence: TGTGCCAGTAGTGCCGAGCTGTGGACTAATGAAAAACTGTTTTTT. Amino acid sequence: CASSAELWTNEKLFF.

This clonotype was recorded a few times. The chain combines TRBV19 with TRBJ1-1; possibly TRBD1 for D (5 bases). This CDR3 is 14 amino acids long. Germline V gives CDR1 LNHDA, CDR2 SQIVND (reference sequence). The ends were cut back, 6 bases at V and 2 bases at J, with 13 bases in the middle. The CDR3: CASRTQDRNTEAFF. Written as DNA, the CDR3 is TGTGCCAGTAGGACACAGGATAGAAACACTGAAGCTTTCTTT. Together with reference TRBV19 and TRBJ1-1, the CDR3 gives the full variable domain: DGGITQSPKYLFRKEGQNVTLSCEQNLNHDAMYWYRQDPGQGLRLIYYSQIVNDFQKGDIAEGYSVSREKKESFPLTVTSAQKNPTAFYLCASRTQDRNTEAFFGQGTRLTVV.

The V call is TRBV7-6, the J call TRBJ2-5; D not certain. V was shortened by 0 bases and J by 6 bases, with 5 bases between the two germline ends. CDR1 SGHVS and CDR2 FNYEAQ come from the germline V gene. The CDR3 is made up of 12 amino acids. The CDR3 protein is CASSLATQTQYF. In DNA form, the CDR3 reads TGTGCCAGCAGCTTAGCCACTCAGACCCAGTACTTC.

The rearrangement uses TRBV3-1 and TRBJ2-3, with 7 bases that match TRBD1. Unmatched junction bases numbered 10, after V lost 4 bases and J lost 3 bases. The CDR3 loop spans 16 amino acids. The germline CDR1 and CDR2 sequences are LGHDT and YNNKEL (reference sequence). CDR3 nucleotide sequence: TGTGCCAGCAGCCTCCGACAGGGACAGAGGACAGATACGCAGTATTTT. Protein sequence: CASSLRQGQRTDTQYF.

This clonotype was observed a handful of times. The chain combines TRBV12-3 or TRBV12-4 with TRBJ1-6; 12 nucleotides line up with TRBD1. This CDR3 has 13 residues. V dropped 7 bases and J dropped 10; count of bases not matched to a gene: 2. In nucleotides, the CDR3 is TGTGCCAGCAAGGGACAGGGGGCCTCACCCCTCCACTTT. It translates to CASKGQGASPLHF.

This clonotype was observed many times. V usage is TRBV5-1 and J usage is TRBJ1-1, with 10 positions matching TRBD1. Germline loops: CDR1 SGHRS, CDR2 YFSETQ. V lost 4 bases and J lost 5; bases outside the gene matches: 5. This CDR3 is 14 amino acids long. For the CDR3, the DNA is TGCGCCAGCAGCGTGGACAGGGGGGGGACTGAAGCTTTCTTT. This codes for CASSVDRGGTEAFF.

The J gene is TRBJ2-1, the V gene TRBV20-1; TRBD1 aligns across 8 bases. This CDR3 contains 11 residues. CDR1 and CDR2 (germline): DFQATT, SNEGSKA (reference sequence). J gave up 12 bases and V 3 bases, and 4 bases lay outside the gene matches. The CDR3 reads CSARTGDRQFF. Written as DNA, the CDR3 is TGCAGTGCTAGGACAGGGGATCGGCAGTTCTTC.

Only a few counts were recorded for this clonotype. The CDR3 DNA sequence: TGTGCCAGCAGTCGGCACCCGCAGCTTCGGAACACCATATATTTT. It is translated as CASSRHPQLRNTIYF. The chain links TRBV12-3 or TRBV12-4 to TRBJ1-3; D is ambiguous. This CDR3 contains 15 residues. V gave up 5 bases and J gave up 7 bases, with 18 bases separating them.

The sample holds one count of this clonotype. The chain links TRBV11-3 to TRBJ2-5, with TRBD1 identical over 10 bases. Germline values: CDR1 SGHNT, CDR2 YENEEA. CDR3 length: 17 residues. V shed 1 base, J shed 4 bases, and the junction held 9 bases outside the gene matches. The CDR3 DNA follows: TGTGCCAGCAGCTTAGGCCTGACAGGGGGCGGATCAGAGACCCAGTACTTC. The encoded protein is CASSLGLTGGGSETQYF.

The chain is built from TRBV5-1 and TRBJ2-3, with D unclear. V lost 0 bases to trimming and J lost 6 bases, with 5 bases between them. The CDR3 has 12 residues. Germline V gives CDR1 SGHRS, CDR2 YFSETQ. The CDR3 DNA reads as TGCGCCAGCAGCTTGGGCTCGGATACGCAGTATTTT. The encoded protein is CASSLGSDTQYF.